Presented here are 30 T cell receptor beta chains from one specimen sequenced in a study of CD8 T cells in ankylosing spondylitis. Each CDR3 protein gets one entry after TCRdb re-called the 5' RACE reads with MiXCR. The table has roughly 240,000 distinct CDR3 sequences, 30% to 35% seen once. Sequences were obtained from blood, either unsorted or a sorted T cell fraction (not recorded which). The receptors come from a male donor with ankylosing spondylitis or in good health (not recorded which).

The gene calls are TRBV12-3 or TRBV12-4 and TRBJ2-2; 8 nucleotides line up with TRBD1. Losses at the gene ends were 6 bases for V and 0 bases for J; bases not matched to a gene: 6. This CDR3 spans 16 amino acids. CDR3 in amino acids: CASRTGQGSNTGELFF. CDR3 sequence (DNA): TGTGCCAGCAGGACCGGACAGGGCTCGAACACCGGGGAGCTGTTTTTT.

V gene TRBV20-1 combines with J gene TRBJ2-5; D gene ambiguous. Looked up from germline, CDR1 is DFQATT and CDR2 is SNEGSKA (reference sequence). This CDR3 contains 12 residues. The V end was cut by 6 bases, the J end by 1 base, with 9 bases between. For the CDR3, the DNA is TGCAGTGCGTGGATCCTCCAAGAGACCCAGTACTTC. Translating gives CSAWILQETQYF.

In its sample, this clonotype was seen a few times. The chain uses TRBV29-1 and TRBJ2-7; 7 bases fit TRBD1. The ends lost 7 bases at V and 1 base at J; junction bases unmatched: 10. The CDR3 runs to 14 residues. Germline-derived CDR1 and CDR2 are SQVTM and ANQGSEA. The CDR3 is CSAETGKGSYEQYF. The CDR3 DNA is TGCAGCGCGGAGACAGGGAAGGGTTCCTACGAGCAGTACTTC.

This chain joins TRBV7-9 and TRBJ2-1; 11 bases fit TRBD2. There are 15 residues in the CDR3. J gave up 9 bases and V 1 base, and 5 bases lay outside the gene matches. The germline CDR1 and CDR2 sequences are SEHNR and FQNEAQ (reference sequence). The chain's CDR3 is CASSLGTSGGSEQFF. The CDR3 DNA reads as TGTGCCAGCAGCTTAGGAACTAGCGGGGGAAGTGAGCAGTTCTTC. Full variable domain (remainder filled in from reference TRBV7-9 and TRBJ2-1): DTGVSQNPRHKITKRGQNVTFRCDPISEHNRLYWYRQTLGQGPEFLTYFQNEAQLEKSRLLSDRFSAERPKGSFSTLEIQRTEQGDSAMYLCASSLGTSGGSEQFFGPGTRLTVL.

This chain links TRBV9 with TRBJ1-5; perhaps TRBD1 as D (6 bases). Between the trimmed V and J ends, which lost 5 bases and 4 bases, there was a span of 16 bases. The CDR3 consists of 15 residues. Germline lookup yields CDR1 SGDLS and CDR2 YYNGEE. The CDR3 protein is CASSTAGVGNQPQHF. CDR3 bases: TGTGCCAGCAGTACCGCAGGGGTTGGGAATCAGCCCCAGCATTTT.

The chain is built from TRBV5-6 and TRBJ1-6; TRBD1 might be the D (5 bases). Per germline, CDR1 SGHDT and CDR2 YYEEEE. The CDR3 is made up of 16 amino acids. V lost 0 bases and J 10 bases, leaving 17 bases between the germline ends. The CDR3 DNA reads TGTGCCAGCAGCTTGGCCGGCGGGACGGTCGCATCACCCCTCCACTTT. This codes for CASSLAGGTVASPLHF.

CDR3 coding DNA: TGCAGCTGTCATAGCGGGGGGGCCGGTGATGAGCAGTTCTTC. It translates to CSCHSGGAGDEQFF. The genes are TRBV29-1 and TRBJ2-1, with TRBD2 matching over 11 bases. The junction had 11 bases not matched to a gene; V was cut back by 8 bases and J by 8 bases. CDR1 is SQVTM, CDR2 ANQGSEA, per germline. This CDR3 is built from 14 residues.

This clonotype was seen a few times. This chain uses TRBV12-3 or TRBV12-4 with TRBJ2-1; D not resolved. V lost 1 base, J lost 8 bases, and 6 bases lay in between. The CDR3 loop spans 12 amino acids. The CDR3, as DNA: TGTGCCAGCAGTTTAGGTAACGATGAGCAGTTCTTC. Protein product: CASSLGNDEQFF.

This chain connects TRBV25-1 to TRBJ2-3; D not resolved. V lost 3 bases to trimming and J lost 6 bases, with 7 bases between them. Germline assignment: CDR1 MGHDK and CDR2 SYGVNS. This CDR3 region has 12 residues. This chain's CDR3 is CASSDRWDTQYF. The DNA for the CDR3 is TGTGCCAGCAGTGATAGGTGGGATACGCAGTATTTT.

Ten or more counts support this clonotype. V is TRBV12-3 or TRBV12-4 and J is TRBJ2-7; D unresolved. The CDR3 has 12 amino acids. V was cut by 1 base and J by 7 bases, with 8 bases left in between. The CDR3 DNA is TGTGCCAGCAGTTTAGGGGTGTTGGAGCAGTACTTC. It yields the protein CASSLGVLEQYF.

The rearrangement links TRBV20-1 to TRBJ2-3; the match to TRBD2 covers 8 bases. The germline gives CDR1 DFQATT, CDR2 SNEGSKA (reference sequence). The CDR3 spans 14 residues. V was pared by 5 bases and J by 6 bases, with 10 bases of the junction left unmatched. The CDR3 loop is CSAPAGVMGDTQYF. The CDR3, as DNA: TGCAGTGCTCCAGCGGGGGTGATGGGGGATACGCAGTATTTT.

This clonotype was seen more than once but under ten times. The rearrangement joins TRBV4-2 to TRBJ1-1; D is uncertain. CDR3 size: 13 residues. V lost 0 bases and J lost 1, with 3 bases in between. Germline CDR1 reads LGHNA; CDR2 reads YNFKEQ. The CDR3 loop reads CASSQDGNTEAFF. For the CDR3, the DNA is TGTGCCAGCAGCCAAGATGGGAACACTGAAGCTTTCTTT.

The chain combines TRBV20-1 with TRBJ2-3; D not certain. Germline CDR1 reads DFQATT; CDR2 reads SNEGSKA (reference sequence). The CDR3 length is 13 residues. The V end lost 3 bases, the J end lost 0 bases, and 7 bases lay between the germline ends. The chain's CDR3 is CSASGTSTDTQYF. The CDR3 nucleotides read TGCAGTGCTAGCGGAACTAGCACAGATACGCAGTATTTT.

This clonotype occurred a few times. The CDR3: CSARDPTGANEKLFF. CDR3 DNA sequence: TGCAGTGCTAGAGATCCGACAGGAGCTAATGAAAAACTGTTTTTT. The chain has TRBV20-1 and TRBJ1-4; a weak D match, TRBD1 (6 bases). Trimming took 0 bases from V and 3 from J, leaving 11 bases between them. The CDR3 loop spans 15 amino acids. Germline lookup yields CDR1 DFQATT and CDR2 SNEGSKA (reference sequence).

This chain links TRBV20-1 with TRBJ2-1; 9 bases line up with TRBD2. Germline values: CDR1 DFQATT, CDR2 SNEGSKA (reference sequence). The CDR3 has 11 amino acids. CDR3 DNA: TGCGTTCTGGCTAGCGGGGACGAGCAGTTCTTC. Translated, it gives CVLASGDEQFF.

The V call is TRBV11-3, the J call TRBJ1-5; D remains ambiguous. This CDR3 has 14 residues. With 0 bases removed from V and 7 bases from J, the gap between germline ends came to 10 bases. Germline V gives CDR1 SGHNT, CDR2 YENEEA. Here the CDR3 reads CASSLEIRRQPQHF. The CDR3 DNA is TGTGCCAGCAGCTTAGAGATCCGGAGGCAGCCCCAGCATTTT.

The chain has TRBV7-9 and TRBJ2-1; TRBD1 or TRBD2 may be the D gene (5 bases each). With 4 bases removed from V and 8 bases from J, the gap between germline ends came to 12 bases. CDR3 size: 13 residues. Germline V gene data show CDR1 as SEHNR and CDR2 as FQNEAQ (reference sequence). Written as DNA, the CDR3 is TGTGCCAGCAGCTCCCCAGGGCGGGATGAGCAGTTCTTC. The encoded protein is CASSSPGRDEQFF.

The count of this clonotype is one. Here the CDR3 omits its conserved ending phenylalanine or tryptophan, so a read error is the likely source. The limits of the CDR3 on the DNA are not certain, so only TCRdb's listed CDR3 is given. The chain uses TRBV12-3 or TRBV12-4 and TRBJ2-5; TRBD2 is the table's D call and was not checked against the DNA. Counting both end residues, the CDR3 totals 10 amino acids. The CDR3 loop reads CASSRGLAPL.

The V call is TRBV4-1, the J call TRBJ1-2; D unclear. Germline values: CDR1 MGHRA, CDR2 YSYEKL. CDR3 length: 15 amino acids. Trimming removed 1 base from V and 4 bases from J, with 13 bases in between. CDR3 sequence: CASSQGIDSSYGYTF. CDR3 sequence (DNA): TGCGCCAGCAGCCAAGGGATAGACTCCTCCTATGGCTACACCTTC.

The chain couples TRBV7-8 to TRBJ2-3, with 9 bases aligning to TRBD2. Germline V gives CDR1 SGHVS, CDR2 FQNEAQ. This CDR3 is built from 18 residues. Unmatched junction bases numbered 10, after V lost 0 bases and J lost 3 bases. CDR3 sequence reads: CASSLAVWAGGPTDTQYF. The CDR3 DNA is TGTGCCAGCAGCTTAGCGGTGTGGGCGGGGGGGCCAACAGATACGCAGTATTTT.

This clonotype was seen only a few times. J is TRBJ2-5 and V is TRBV12-3 or TRBV12-4; D ambiguous. Trimming left V 5 bases short and J 3 bases short, with 4 bases between. The CDR3 contains 11 residues. This CDR3 is CASSQKETQYF. Written as DNA, the CDR3 is TGTGCCAGCAGTCAAAAAGAGACCCAGTACTTC.

The rearrangement joins TRBV9 to TRBJ2-3, with D perhaps matching TRBD2 (6 bases). Germline V lookup: CDR1 SGDLS, CDR2 YYNGEE. This CDR3 is built from 16 residues. Trimming left V 2 bases short and J 1 base short, with 14 bases between. The CDR3 sequence: CASSVDGGDRTDTQYF. The CDR3 DNA sequence: TGTGCCAGCAGCGTGGACGGGGGAGATCGCACAGATACGCAGTATTTT.

V usage is TRBV6-1 and J usage is TRBJ2-5; tentative D call: TRBD1 (6 bases). Germline V lookup: CDR1 MNHNS, CDR2 SASEGT. V was pared by 6 bases and J by 3 bases, with 14 bases between. There are 14 residues in the CDR3. CDR3 loop: CASRIGQSKETQYF. The CDR3 DNA reads as TGTGCCAGCAGGATCGGACAGTCCAAAGAGACCCAGTACTTC.

V and J are TRBV7-6 and TRBJ2-7; 9 bases map to TRBD1. The germline V gene encodes CDR1 SGHVS and CDR2 FNYEAQ. This CDR3 spans 16 amino acids. V was clipped by 1 base and J by 5 bases; unmatched bases: 9. The CDR3: CASSLVYRGLRDEQYF. CDR3 nucleotide sequence: TGTGCCAGCAGCTTAGTTTACAGGGGGCTAAGGGACGAGCAGTACTTC.

V usage is TRBV15 and J usage is TRBJ1-1; D is possibly TRBD1 (5 bases). From germline, CDR1 is LNHNV and CDR2 YYDKDF (reference sequence). The V and J ends lost 5 bases and 7 bases respectively, with 14 bases between them. The CDR3 totals 13 residues. Here the CDR3 reads CATSPQGRYEAFF. The CDR3 DNA sequence: TGTGCCACCAGCCCTCAGGGACGGTATGAAGCTTTCTTT. Complete variable domain (other parts from reference TRBV15 and TRBJ1-1): DAMVIQNPRYQVTQFGKPVTLSCSQTLNHNVMYWYQQKSSQAPKLLFHYYDKDFNNEADTPDNFQSRRPNTSFCFLDIRSPGLGDTAMYLCATSPQGRYEAFFGQGTRLTVV.

The chain couples TRBV20-1 to TRBJ2-3; 10 nucleotides agree with TRBD2. Germline V gives CDR1 DFQATT, CDR2 SNEGSKA (reference sequence). This CDR3 is built from 15 residues. Germline trimming cut 8 bases from V and 1 base from J; bases unmatched to any gene: 9. CDR3 DNA: TGCAGTCCGGAAGGTCTAGCGGGGGGCACAGATACGCAGTATTTT. Amino acids: CSPEGLAGGTDTQYF.

The gene calls are TRBV20-1 and TRBJ1-1; D uncertain. The CDR3 extends over 15 amino acids. Germline V lookup: CDR1 DFQATT, CDR2 SNEGSKA (reference sequence). Trimming took off 1 base at V and 1 base at J, with 13 bases between the two ends. The CDR3 loop is CSARGLGLQNTEAFF. DNA for the CDR3: TGCAGTGCTAGAGGACTCGGGCTACAGAACACTGAAGCTTTCTTT.

V and J are TRBV20-1 and TRBJ1-1; tentative D call: TRBD1 (6 bases). With 3 bases removed from V and 8 bases from J, the gap between germline ends came to 13 bases. Germline loops: CDR1 DFQATT, CDR2 SNEGSKA (reference sequence). The CDR3 length is 12 residues. The CDR3 spells CSASSQGIEAFF. Here the CDR3 DNA reads TGCAGTGCTAGTAGCCAGGGGATAGAAGCTTTCTTT.

This clonotype was counted only a few times. V usage is TRBV6-5 and J usage is TRBJ2-5; D gene uncertain. Trimming took off 3 bases at V and 0 bases at J, with 8 bases between the two ends. Germline V gene sequence: CDR1 MNHEY, CDR2 SVGAGI. The CDR3 is made up of 14 amino acids. CDR3 DNA sequence: TGTGCCAGCAGTTATTTGCAGAACCAAGAGACCCAGTACTTC. It specifies CASSYLQNQETQYF.

About this clonotype: One end of the junction fails to match germline, which may point to a read error. The chain uses TRBV7-8 and TRBJ2-7, with a tentative D call TRBD2 (5 bases). Germline V CDR1 and CDR2: SGHVS, FQNEAQ. The CDR3 is 12 residues long. In DNA form, the CDR3 reads TGTGCCAGCAGCCCCTGGCGGGCCAAACCCCGCTTC. As protein: CASSPWRAKPRF.